This T cell receptor (beta chain) was obtained from a study of blood T cell repertoires in COVID-19. This CDR3 contains 13 residues. V was trimmed by 2 bases and J by 4 bases, leaving 7 bases between them. Germline V gene lookup returns CDR1 SGHRS and CDR2 YFSETQ. Sequencing was performed with immunoSEQ multiplex PCR; in TCRdb, only in-frame clones are kept and a portion is missing. The sample records tens of thousands of clones, 82% being singletons. This receptor was obtained from a human donor in a cohort sampled during active COVID-19. Sequenced input: peripheral blood. The gene calls are TRBV5-1 and TRBJ2-1; weak D call: TRBD2 (6 bases). The CDR3, as DNA: TGCGCCAGCAGCTTAGGGACTTACAATGAGCAGTTCTTC. This encodes CASSLGTYNEQFF. Full variable domain (remainder filled in from reference TRBV5-1 and TRBJ2-1): KAGVTQTPRYLIKTRGQQVTLSCSPISGHRSVSWYQQTPGQGLQFLFEYFSETQRNKGNFPGRFSGRQFSNSRSEMNVSTLELGDSALYLCASSLGTYNEQFFGPGTRLTVL.